The rows below give T cell receptor beta chains drawn from one sample of a study of tumor and adjacent non-tumor tissue in lung cancer. Each CDR3 protein is one row after TCRdb ran MiXCR on the multiplex PCR reads. Here the sample spans 75,000 to 80,000 distinct CDR3 sequences, 76% being singletons. Sequenced: distant non-tumor lung tissue. These receptors were taken from a man aged 70-80 years with non-small cell lung cancer. Both conserved end residues are part of each CDR3. Each record gives: V gene, clone size, J gene, D gene, CDR3 protein, CDR3 DNA. The D gene is left open where the match is weak. Clone size is shown for a subset of rows, as once, few, many or a class of expanded clone.

v_gene: TRBV4-1; abundance: .; j_gene: TRBJ2-2; d_gene: TRBD1; CDR3aa: CASSQWTGHTGELFF; CDR3nt: TGCGCCAGCAGCCAGTGGACAGGGCACACAGGGGAGCTGTTTTTT
v_gene: TRBV10-3; abundance: few; j_gene: TRBJ2-1; d_gene: .; CDR3aa: CVISEKGSSYNGQFF; CDR3nt: TGTGTCATCAGTGAGAAGGGCAGCTCCTACAATGGGCAGTTCTTC
v_gene: TRBV5-1; abundance: .; j_gene: TRBJ2-2; d_gene: .; CDR3aa: CANSLDGIGKLFF; CDR3nt: TGCGCCAACAGCTTGGATGGGATCGGGAAGCTGTTTTTT
v_gene: TRBV6-1; abundance: .; j_gene: TRBJ2-6; d_gene: .; CDR3aa: CAGSTGANVLTF; CDR3nt: TGTGCCGGCAGCACCGGGGCCAACGTCCTGACTTTC
v_gene: TRBV29-1; abundance: .; j_gene: TRBJ2-7; d_gene: .; CDR3aa: CSTWGTNPEQYF; CDR3nt: TGTAGTACCTGGGGCACGAACCCCGAGCAGTACTTC
v_gene: TRBV6-6; abundance: .; j_gene: TRBJ2-6; d_gene: TRBD2; CDR3aa: CANSLRSGSSGANILTF; CDR3nt: TGTGCCAACAGCCTCCGCAGCGGGAGCTCTGGGGCCAACATCCTGACTTTC
v_gene: TRBV21-1; abundance: .; j_gene: TRBJ2-1; d_gene: .; CDR3aa: CASSNEGERVNNEQFF; CDR3nt: TGTGCCAGCAGCAATGAGGGCGAGCGGGTAAACAATGAGCAGTTCTTC
v_gene: TRBV20-1; abundance: .; j_gene: TRBJ1-1; d_gene: .; CDR3aa: CSARGTIEDFF; CDR3nt: TGCAGTGCTAGAGGAACGATTGAAGATTTCTTT
v_gene: TRBV20-1; abundance: .; j_gene: TRBJ2-1; d_gene: .; CDR3aa: CSARDRYGAYEQFF; CDR3nt: TGCAGTGCTAGAGATCGTTATGGGGCATATGAGCAGTTCTTC
v_gene: TRBV20-1; abundance: .; j_gene: TRBJ2-1; d_gene: TRBD2; CDR3aa: CCAYTSGSYNEQFF; CDR3nt: TGCTGTGCCTACACTAGCGGCTCCTACAATGAGCAGTTCTTC
v_gene: TRBV29-1; abundance: .; j_gene: TRBJ2-7; d_gene: TRBD2; CDR3aa: CSVVTSGVGEQYF; CDR3nt: TGCAGCGTCGTGACTAGCGGAGTCGGGGAGCAGTACTTC
v_gene: TRBV11-2; abundance: once; j_gene: TRBJ2-7; d_gene: TRBD1; CDR3aa: CTSSLDQGDRYEQYF; CDR3nt: TGTACCAGCAGCTTAGACCAGGGGGACAGATACGAGCAGTACTTC
v_gene: TRBV11-2; abundance: .; j_gene: TRBJ2-7; d_gene: .; CDR3aa: CSSSLVGWDREMYF; CDR3nt: TGTTCCAGCAGCTTAGTTGGTTGGGATCGAGAGATGTACTTC
v_gene: TRBV6-2/TRBV6-3; abundance: .; j_gene: TRBJ2-5; d_gene: .; CDR3aa: CASSSEIKTQYF; CDR3nt: TGTGCCAGCAGTTCCGAAATTAAGACCCAGTACTTC
v_gene: TRBV20-1; abundance: .; j_gene: TRBJ1-1; d_gene: .; CDR3aa: CSASIPALGRNAEAFF; CDR3nt: TGCAGTGCTAGCATCCCCGCCTTGGGCAGAAACGCTGAAGCTTTCTTT
v_gene: TRBV5-1; abundance: .; j_gene: TRBJ2-2; d_gene: TRBD1; CDR3aa: CVSSLGQLTGELFF; CDR3nt: TGCGTCAGCAGCTTGGGACAGCTGACCGGGGAGCTGTTTTTT
v_gene: TRBV12-3/TRBV12-4; abundance: many; j_gene: TRBJ2-7; d_gene: .; CDR3aa: CASSFGGSLYEQYF; CDR3nt: TGTGCCAGCAGTTTTGGGGGGTCTCTCTACGAGCAGTACTTC